This TCR beta chain came from a study of T cells in Graves' hyperthyroidism and ophthalmopathy. This clonotype was seen more than once but under ten times. The germline CDR1 and CDR2 sequences are SGHRS and YFSETQ. The V segment lost 0 bases and the J segment 8 bases; nucleotides outside the gene matches: 10. This CDR3 has 17 amino acids. TCR beta CDR3 regions were amplified from RNA transcripts. The primer set for the first-round RT-PCR of the TCR CDR3 was HTBI. In TCRdb, the multiplex PCR reads were re-called with MiXCR into one record per CDR3 protein. This sample has under 450,000 distinct CDR3 sequences, with approximately 17% found just once.

The origin of this receptor is a woman younger than 45 with Graves' hyperthyroidism that later progressed to Graves' ophthalmopathy. This chain uses TRBV5-1 with TRBJ2-1; 11 bases map to TRBD2. The source material was blood. CDR3 in DNA: TGCGCCAGCAGCTTGGGTGTTTTCGGGACTAGCGGTGATGAGCAGTTCTTC. Translation: CASSLGVFGTSGDEQFF.